These 8 T cell receptor beta chains came from one sample sequenced in a study of shared clonotypes between healthy human individuals. TCRdb's table, derived via immunoSEQ multiplex PCR, lists solely in-frame clones and lacks some. Altogether more than 1,200,000 clones are present, around 98.5% being singletons, with the ten largest covering about 0.4%. The source material was naive CD4+ T cells sorted from blood. The subset denotes: CD45RA+ positively selected. The source is a man aged 25 to 40 in good health.

The rearrangement uses TRBV7-9 and TRBJ2-1, with 7 bases matching TRBD2. The V and J ends lost 4 bases and 8 bases, in that order; junction bases with no gene match: 14. CDR3 length: 16 residues. Germline V gene data show CDR1 as SEHNR and CDR2 as FQNEAQ (reference sequence). This chain's CDR3 is CASSSPLGGSFHEQFF. The CDR3 DNA reads as TGTGCCAGCAGCTCCCCTTTGGGCGGGAGCTTCCATGAGCAGTTCTTC.

This chain links TRBV9 with TRBJ2-7; maybe TRBD2 (7 bases). Looked up from germline, CDR1 is SGDLS and CDR2 is YYNGEE. This CDR3 has 17 residues. V lost 4 bases and J 3 bases, leaving 23 bases between the germline ends. In DNA, the CDR3 is TGTGCCAGCAGCCCGAGACGGGGGGCGGGACTCGACTACGAGCAGTACTTC. This gives the protein CASSPRRGAGLDYEQYF.

The V call is TRBV7-8, the J call TRBJ2-7; the D is unclear. The V end lost 1 base, the J end lost 1 base, and 8 bases lay between the germline ends. CDR3 size: 14 residues. The germline V gene has CDR1 SGHVS and CDR2 FQNEAQ. The CDR3 DNA follows: TGTGCCAGCAGCTTAGGGTACACATCCTACGAGCAGTACTTC. This gives the protein CASSLGYTSYEQYF.

The chain is built from TRBV5-1 and TRBJ2-7, with D unresolved. V lost 0 bases and J lost 2, with 9 bases in between. This CDR3 region has 14 residues. Germline CDR1 reads SGHRS; CDR2 reads YFSETQ. The CDR3 sequence is CASSLGTRTYEQYF. The CDR3 coding sequence is TGCGCCAGCAGCTTGGGGACGCGAACCTACGAGCAGTACTTC. The full variable domain, with the rest looked up from reference TRBV5-1 and TRBJ2-7, is KAGVTQTPRYLIKTRGQQVTLSCSPISGHRSVSWYQQTPGQGLQFLFEYFSETQRNKGNFPGRFSGRQFSNSRSEMNVSTLELGDSALYLCASSLGTRTYEQYFGPGTRLTVT.

The chain uses TRBV10-3 and TRBJ2-7, with 7 nucleotides matching TRBD2. There are 14 residues in the CDR3. In germline, CDR1 is ENHRY, CDR2 SYGVKD. For the CDR3, the DNA is TGTGCTGCCCAGCGGGCGGGAGAGGTGTACGAGCAGTACTTC. Translating it yields CAAQRAGEVYEQYF.

The V call is TRBV19, the J call TRBJ1-1, with TRBD1 matching over 7 bases. J gave up 8 bases and V 8 bases, and 17 bases lay outside the gene matches. The CDR3 totals 15 residues. In germline, CDR1 is LNHDA, CDR2 SQIVND (reference sequence). The CDR3 region is CASRGPRQGGSEAFF. CDR3 nucleotides: TGTGCCAGTCGCGGCCCCAGACAGGGCGGGTCAGAAGCTTTCTTT.

The chain is built from TRBV5-1 and TRBJ2-3; 9 bases map to TRBD1. The CDR3 has 14 residues. The ends lost 3 bases at V and 5 bases at J; junction bases unmatched: 4. Germline assignment: CDR1 SGHRS and CDR2 YFSETQ. CDR3 residues: CASSSGTGIDTQYF. DNA of the CDR3: TGCGCCAGCAGCTCCGGGACAGGGATAGATACGCAGTATTTT. Together with reference TRBV5-1 and TRBJ2-3, the CDR3 gives the full variable domain: KAGVTQTPRYLIKTRGQQVTLSCSPISGHRSVSWYQQTPGQGLQFLFEYFSETQRNKGNFPGRFSGRQFSNSRSEMNVSTLELGDSALYLCASSSGTGIDTQYFGPGTRLTVL.

The gene calls are TRBV4-1 and TRBJ1-4; D unresolved. The length of the CDR3 is 15 residues. Germline V gene sequence: CDR1 MGHRA, CDR2 YSYEKL. V lost 1 base to trimming and J lost 8 bases, with 14 bases between them. The CDR3 nucleotides read TGCGCCAGCAGCCAAGTTGGGGTGACTGGGGAAAAACTGTTTTTT. Translated: CASSQVGVTGEKLFF.